The source of this TCR beta chain is a study of somatic mutations in cytotoxic T cells in rheumatoid arthritis. Study in general: No treatment had yet been given when patient blood (roughly 29 ml EDTA) was drawn, right after diagnosis.

V was clipped by 2 bases and J by 8 bases, with 13 bases between them. There are 13 residues in the CDR3. Germline CDR1 SGHRS, CDR2 YFSETQ. The protocol was immunoSEQ multiplex PCR, while the TCRdb copy is restricted to in-frame clones and leaves out a portion. The sample includes about 3,800 clones, 74% seen only once; the top ten take under 30%. This chain uses TRBV5-1 with TRBJ1-1, with D unclear. The TCR sequence derives from an adult with rheumatoid arthritis. Sequencing used CD8+ T cells sorted from blood. The CDR3 protein is CASSLGPSPEAFF. Here the CDR3 DNA reads TGCGCCAGCAGCTTAGGGCCGAGTCCCGAAGCTTTCTTT.